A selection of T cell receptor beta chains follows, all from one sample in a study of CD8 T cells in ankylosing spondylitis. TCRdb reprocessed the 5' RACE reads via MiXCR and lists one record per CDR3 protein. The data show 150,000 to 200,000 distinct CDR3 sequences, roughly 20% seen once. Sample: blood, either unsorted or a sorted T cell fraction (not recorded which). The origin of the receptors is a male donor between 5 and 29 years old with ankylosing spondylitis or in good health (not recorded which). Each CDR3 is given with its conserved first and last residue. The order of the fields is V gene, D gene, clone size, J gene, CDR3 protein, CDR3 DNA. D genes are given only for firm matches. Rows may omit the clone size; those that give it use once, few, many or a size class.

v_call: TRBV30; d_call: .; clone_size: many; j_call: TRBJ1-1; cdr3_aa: CAWSVTRGNTEAFF; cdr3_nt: TGTGCCTGGAGTGTAACCAGGGGGAACACTGAAGCTTTCTTT
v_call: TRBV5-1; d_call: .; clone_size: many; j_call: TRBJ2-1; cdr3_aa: CASSLETHTYNEQFF; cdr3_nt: TGCGCCAGCAGCTTGGAGACCCATACCTACAATGAGCAGTTCTTC
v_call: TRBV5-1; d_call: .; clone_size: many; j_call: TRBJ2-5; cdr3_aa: CASSLEGGKQETQYF; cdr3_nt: TGCGCCAGCAGCTTGGAGGGGGGAAAACAAGAGACCCAGTACTTC
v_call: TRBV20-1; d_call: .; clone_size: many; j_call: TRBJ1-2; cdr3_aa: CSAALQTTYGYTF; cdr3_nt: TGCAGTGCCGCCTTGCAGACAACCTATGGCTACACCTTC
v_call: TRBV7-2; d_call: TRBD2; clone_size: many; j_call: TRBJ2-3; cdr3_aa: CASSRTSGIRTDTQYF; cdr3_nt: TGTGCCAGCAGCCGGACTAGCGGGATAAGGACAGATACGCAGTATTTT
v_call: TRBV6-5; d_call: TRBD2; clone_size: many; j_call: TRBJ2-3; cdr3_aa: CASSYSMKAGGPEVEVYTDTQYF; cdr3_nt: TGTGCCAGCAGTTACTCGATGAAGGCGGGAGGGCCGGAGGTTGAGGTGTACACAGATACGCAGTATTTT
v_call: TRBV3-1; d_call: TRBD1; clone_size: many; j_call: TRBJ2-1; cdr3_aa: CASSQVRGRPSSYNEQFF; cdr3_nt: TGTGCCAGCAGTCAAGTCAGGGGGCGCCCCAGCTCCTACAATGAGCAGTTCTTC
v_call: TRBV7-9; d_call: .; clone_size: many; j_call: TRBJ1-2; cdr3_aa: CASSSRDGYGYTF; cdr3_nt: TGTGCCAGCAGCAGCCGGGACGGCTATGGCTACACCTTC
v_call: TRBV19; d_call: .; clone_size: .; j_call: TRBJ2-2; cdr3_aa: CASSGSGTGELFF; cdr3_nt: TGTGCCAGTAGTGGTAGCGGTACCGGGGAGCTGTTTTTT
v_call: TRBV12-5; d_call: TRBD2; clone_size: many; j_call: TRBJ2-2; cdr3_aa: CASGSGLAGVTGELFF; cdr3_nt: TGTGCTAGTGGCTCCGGACTAGCGGGGGTCACCGGGGAGCTGTTTTTT
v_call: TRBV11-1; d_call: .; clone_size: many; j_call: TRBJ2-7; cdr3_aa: CASSFSGIYEQYF; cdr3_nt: TGTGCCAGCAGCTTTTCAGGGATCTACGAGCAGTACTTC
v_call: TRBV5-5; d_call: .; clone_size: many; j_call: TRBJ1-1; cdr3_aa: CASSFAGATEAFF; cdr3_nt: TGTGCCAGCAGCTTTGCAGGGGCCACTGAAGCTTTCTTT
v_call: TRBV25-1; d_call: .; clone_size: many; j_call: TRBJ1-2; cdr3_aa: CASSPPGGAAIYGYTF; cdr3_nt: TGTGCCAGCAGTCCCCCGGGGGGGGCTGCGATCTATGGCTACACCTTC
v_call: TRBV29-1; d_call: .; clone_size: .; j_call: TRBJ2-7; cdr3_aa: CSAGRLSGTEQYF; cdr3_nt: TGCAGCGCCGGTCGCCTCTCAGGGACGGAGCAGTACTTC
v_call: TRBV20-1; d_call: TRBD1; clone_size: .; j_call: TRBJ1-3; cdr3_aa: CSASGTGAGNTIYF; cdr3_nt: TGCAGTGCTTCCGGGACAGGGGCTGGAAACACCATATATTTT
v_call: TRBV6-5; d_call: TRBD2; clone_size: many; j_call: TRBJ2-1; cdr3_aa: CASSYRLTSGDEQFF; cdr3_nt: TGTGCCAGCAGTTATAGGCTGACTAGCGGGGATGAGCAGTTCTTC
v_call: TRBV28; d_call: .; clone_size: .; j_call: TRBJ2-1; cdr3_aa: CASHSASSYNEQFF; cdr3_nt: TGTGCCAGCCATAGCGCAAGCTCCTACAATGAGCAGTTCTTC
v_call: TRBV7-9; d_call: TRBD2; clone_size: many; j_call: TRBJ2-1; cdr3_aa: CASSYKPGLAGAYNEQFF; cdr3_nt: TGTGCCAGCAGCTACAAACCGGGACTAGCGGGAGCCTACAATGAGCAGTTCTTC
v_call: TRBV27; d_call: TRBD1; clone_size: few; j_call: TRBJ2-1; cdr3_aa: CASRSNPGTAYNEQFF; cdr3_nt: TGTGCCAGCAGATCAAACCCCGGGACAGCGTACAATGAGCAGTTCTTC
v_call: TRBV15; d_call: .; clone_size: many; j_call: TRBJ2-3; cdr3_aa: CATSPLGSDTQYF; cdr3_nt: TGTGCCACCAGCCCACTAGGTTCAGATACGCAGTATTTT
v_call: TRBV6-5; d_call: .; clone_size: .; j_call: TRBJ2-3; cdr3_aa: CASSLRGYTDTQYF; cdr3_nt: TGTGCCAGCAGCCTGCGTGGTTACACAGATACGCAGTATTTT
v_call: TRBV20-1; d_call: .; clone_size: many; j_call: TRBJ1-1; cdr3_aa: CSAEPGLPGSTEAFF; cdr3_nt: TGCAGTGCTGAACCGGGTCTTCCTGGGAGCACTGAAGCTTTCTTT
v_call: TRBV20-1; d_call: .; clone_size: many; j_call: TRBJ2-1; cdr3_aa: CSADSDSYNEQFF; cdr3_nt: TGCAGTGCCGACTCCGACTCGTACAATGAGCAGTTCTTC
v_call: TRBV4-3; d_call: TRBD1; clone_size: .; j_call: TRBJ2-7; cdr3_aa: CASSQEWGYKGQGYEQYF; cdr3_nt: TGCGCCAGCAGCCAAGAATGGGGTTACAAGGGACAGGGATACGAGCAGTACTTC
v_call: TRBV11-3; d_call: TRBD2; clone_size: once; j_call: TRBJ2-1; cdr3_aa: CASSSPQTSGVLRSYNEQFF; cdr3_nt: TGTGCCAGCAGCTCCCCTCAGACTAGCGGTGTGTTGCGCTCCTACAATGAGCAGTTCTTC
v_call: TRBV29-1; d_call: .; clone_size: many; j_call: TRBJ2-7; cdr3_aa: CSVPGPPPYEQYF; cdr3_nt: TGCAGCGTTCCTGGGCCCCCGCCCTACGAGCAGTACTTC
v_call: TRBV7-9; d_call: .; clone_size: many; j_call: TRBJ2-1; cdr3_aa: CASSLEWRDNEQFF; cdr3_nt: TGTGCCAGCAGCTTAGAGTGGCGGGACAATGAGCAGTTCTTC
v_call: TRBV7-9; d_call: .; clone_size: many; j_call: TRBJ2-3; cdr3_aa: CASSFPGSGTFTDTQYF; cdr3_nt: TGTGCCAGCAGCTTCCCGGGATCAGGAACTTTCACAGATACGCAGTATTTT
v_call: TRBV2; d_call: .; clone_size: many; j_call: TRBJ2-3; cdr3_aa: CASSERDGTDTQYF; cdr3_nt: TGTGCCAGCAGTGAACGGGACGGCACAGATACGCAGTATTTT
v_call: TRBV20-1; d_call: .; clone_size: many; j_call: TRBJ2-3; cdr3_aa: CSARFRGTDTQYF; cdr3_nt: TGCAGTGCTAGATTCAGGGGCACAGATACGCAGTATTTT